The rows below give T cell receptor beta chains drawn from one sample of a study of cytomegalovirus exposure and HLA in healthy donors. Generated by immunoSEQ multiplex PCR, the TCRdb table keeps only in-frame clones and is missing some. The sample has around 100,000 clones, 66% seen once. Sequencing was carried out using PBMCs. All receptors come from a woman in her 50s in good health and CMV-seronegative. Each CDR3 is given with its conserved first and last residue. The D gene is left open where the match is weak. Clone sizes are given selectively: once, few, many, or a class where the clone is expanded.

V gene: TRBV4-2; clone size: .; J gene: TRBJ2-7; D gene: TRBD2; CDR3 DNA: TGTGCCAGCAGCCAAGCCCTGCCTCAACTAGCGGGGGCCTACGAGCAGTACTTC; CDR3 protein: CASSQALPQLAGAYEQYF
V gene: TRBV18; clone size: few; J gene: TRBJ1-5; D gene: .; CDR3 DNA: TGTGCCAGCTCATCGGGGGAGAGTCAGCCCCAGCATTTT; CDR3 protein: CASSSGESQPQHF
V gene: TRBV19; clone size: few; J gene: TRBJ2-1; D gene: .; CDR3 DNA: TGTGCCAGTAAGAGGAGCTCGAACAATGAGCAGTTCTTC; CDR3 protein: CASKRSSNNEQFF
V gene: TRBV4-1; clone size: .; J gene: TRBJ2-3; D gene: TRBD2; CDR3 DNA: TGCGCCAGCAGCCAAGCCCCTCGGGCGGGAGCGGGGGATACGCAGTATTTT; CDR3 protein: CASSQAPRAGAGDTQYF
V gene: TRBV4-2; clone size: .; J gene: TRBJ2-1; D gene: .; CDR3 DNA: TGTGCCAGCAGCCAAGAGTTAGCGGAACTTTACAATGAGCAGTTCTTC; CDR3 protein: CASSQELAELYNEQFF
V gene: TRBV30; clone size: .; J gene: TRBJ2-2; D gene: .; CDR3 DNA: TGTGCCTGGAGTGTAGTGGGGCCGAGCACCGGGGAGCTGTTTTTT; CDR3 protein: CAWSVVGPSTGELFF
V gene: TRBV27; clone size: .; J gene: TRBJ2-1; D gene: .; CDR3 DNA: TGTGCCAGCAGTTTAGCGGGCCATGAGCAGTTCTTC; CDR3 protein: CASSLAGHEQFF
V gene: TRBV11-2; clone size: .; J gene: TRBJ2-1; D gene: TRBD2; CDR3 DNA: TGTGCCAGCAGCTCCCTTAGCGGGAGGACCTACAATGAGCAGTTCTTC; CDR3 protein: CASSSLSGRTYNEQFF
V gene: TRBV19; clone size: few; J gene: TRBJ1-4; D gene: .; CDR3 DNA: TGTGCCAGTAGTAAGGGACATACTAATGAAAAACTGTTTTTT; CDR3 protein: CASSKGHTNEKLFF
V gene: TRBV4-2; clone size: few; J gene: TRBJ2-5; D gene: TRBD2; CDR3 DNA: TGTGCCAGCAGCCAAGATGGGGCAGCGGGGGAGACCCAGTACTTC; CDR3 protein: CASSQDGAAGETQYF
V gene: TRBV7-2; clone size: .; J gene: TRBJ2-3; D gene: .; CDR3 DNA: TGTGCCAGCAGCTTCGCGCTCACAGATACGCAGTATTTT; CDR3 protein: CASSFALTDTQYF
V gene: TRBV4-2; clone size: .; J gene: TRBJ1-2; D gene: TRBD1; CDR3 DNA: TGTGCCAGCAGCCAAGACGACAGGGGGCACTATGGCTACACCTTC; CDR3 protein: CASSQDDRGHYGYTF
V gene: TRBV7-3; clone size: few; J gene: TRBJ1-1; D gene: TRBD1; CDR3 DNA: TGTGCCAGCAGCTTACAGGGGGCAGGGGCTGAAGCTTTCTTT; CDR3 protein: CASSLQGAGAEAFF
V gene: TRBV4-1; clone size: .; J gene: TRBJ2-7; D gene: .; CDR3 DNA: TGCGCCAGCAGCCAAATTGCGTCTCAATACGAGCAGTACTTC; CDR3 protein: CASSQIASQYEQYF
V gene: TRBV12-5; clone size: .; J gene: TRBJ2-1; D gene: .; CDR3 DNA: TGTGCTAGTGGTTCCGGGGGTCACTACAATGAGCAGTTCTTC; CDR3 protein: CASGSGGHYNEQFF
V gene: TRBV7-8; clone size: .; J gene: TRBJ1-5; D gene: TRBD1; CDR3 DNA: TGTGCCAGCAGCTTCGTGGCAGGGGGGAGCAATCAGCCCCAGCATTTT; CDR3 protein: CASSFVAGGSNQPQHF
V gene: TRBV25-1; clone size: .; J gene: TRBJ2-7; D gene: .; CDR3 DNA: TGTGCCAGCAGTGCGGCAGGGTACTCCTACGAGCAGTACTTC; CDR3 protein: CASSAAGYSYEQYF
V gene: TRBV14; clone size: .; J gene: TRBJ1-6; D gene: TRBD1; CDR3 DNA: TGTGCCAGCAGCGCCGGGACAGGGGATTTACCCCTCCACTTT; CDR3 protein: CASSAGTGDLPLHF
V gene: TRBV4-1; clone size: .; J gene: TRBJ2-7; D gene: .; CDR3 DNA: TGCGCCAGCAGCCTCGGACAATTCCATCCCTACGAGCAGTACTTC; CDR3 protein: CASSLGQFHPYEQYF
V gene: TRBV19; clone size: .; J gene: TRBJ1-1; D gene: .; CDR3 DNA: TGTGCCACCGCAGGGCTGGGTGAAGCTTTCTTT; CDR3 protein: CATAGLGEAFF
V gene: TRBV15; clone size: .; J gene: TRBJ2-7; D gene: .; CDR3 DNA: TGTGCCACCAGCAGAATCAGGGACTACGAGCAGTACTTC; CDR3 protein: CATSRIRDYEQYF
V gene: TRBV7-2; clone size: .; J gene: TRBJ1-1; D gene: .; CDR3 DNA: TGTGCCAGCAGCTTATCACACGCCACTGAAGCTTTCTTT; CDR3 protein: CASSLSHATEAFF
V gene: TRBV2; clone size: .; J gene: TRBJ2-1; D gene: .; CDR3 DNA: TGTGCCAGCAGTGAAGCGGTTAGACTAGTTGGACAGTTCTTC; CDR3 protein: CASSEAVRLVGQFF
V gene: TRBV19; clone size: .; J gene: TRBJ1-6; D gene: .; CDR3 DNA: TGTGCCAGTAACCGAGACTCAGAGGATTCACCCCTCCACTTT; CDR3 protein: CASNRDSEDSPLHF
V gene: TRBV6-9; clone size: .; J gene: TRBJ2-2; D gene: TRBD2; CDR3 DNA: TGTGCCAGCCCCAACGGGGGGGCCGGGGAGCTGTTTTTT; CDR3 protein: CASPNGGAGELFF
V gene: TRBV7-2; clone size: .; J gene: TRBJ2-5; D gene: .; CDR3 DNA: TGTGCCAGCAGCCCACGCCCAGCGGGTGAGGCTGAGACCCAGTACTTC; CDR3 protein: CASSPRPAGEAETQYF
V gene: TRBV30; clone size: few; J gene: TRBJ1-1; D gene: .; CDR3 DNA: TGTGCCTGGAGTGTAAGTGATGGGAGTAACACTGAAGCTTTCTTT; CDR3 protein: CAWSVSDGSNTEAFF
V gene: TRBV11-3; clone size: few; J gene: TRBJ1-1; D gene: .; CDR3 DNA: TGTGCCAGCAGCTTACGGGGGAACACTGAAGCTTTCTTT; CDR3 protein: CASSLRGNTEAFF
V gene: TRBV9; clone size: .; J gene: TRBJ1-5; D gene: TRBD1; CDR3 DNA: TGTGCCAGCAGCTCTACAGGGGGAATTAGGGCCCAGCATTTT; CDR3 protein: CASSSTGGIRAQHF
V gene: TRBV18; clone size: .; J gene: TRBJ2-7; D gene: TRBD2; CDR3 DNA: TGTGCCAGCTCACCACCGACTAGCAACGAGCAGTACTTC; CDR3 protein: CASSPPTSNEQYF
V gene: TRBV10-3; clone size: .; J gene: TRBJ2-3; D gene: TRBD2; CDR3 DNA: TGTGCCATCAGTACTAGCGGGAGTCGAACAGATACGCAGTATTTT; CDR3 protein: CAISTSGSRTDTQYF
V gene: TRBV27; clone size: .; J gene: TRBJ1-2; D gene: TRBD1; CDR3 DNA: TGTGCCACGACAGGGGGCGGGAACTATGGCTACACCTTC; CDR3 protein: CATTGGGNYGYTF
V gene: TRBV27; clone size: .; J gene: TRBJ1-2; D gene: TRBD1; CDR3 DNA: TGTGCCAGCAGTTTTTACCCCTCAGGGGGTTCCTATGGCTACACCTTC; CDR3 protein: CASSFYPSGGSYGYTF
V gene: TRBV7-9; clone size: .; J gene: TRBJ2-7; D gene: .; CDR3 DNA: TGTGCCAGCAGTTCGAGTGGTTCCTACGAGCAGTACTTC; CDR3 protein: CASSSSGSYEQYF
V gene: TRBV5-1; clone size: few; J gene: TRBJ2-7; D gene: TRBD1; CDR3 DNA: TGCGCCAGCAGCCCCTCCGGGACAGGCGCCTACGAGCAGTACTTC; CDR3 protein: CASSPSGTGAYEQYF
V gene: TRBV5-1; clone size: .; J gene: TRBJ1-1; D gene: TRBD1; CDR3 DNA: TGCGCCAGCAGCCTGGGACAGACGAACACTGAAGCTTTCTTT; CDR3 protein: CASSLGQTNTEAFF
V gene: TRBV25-1; clone size: .; J gene: TRBJ2-7; D gene: TRBD1; CDR3 DNA: TGTGCCAGCAGTGAAAGTCCGGGACAGGGTTCGACCACCTACGAGCAGTACTTC; CDR3 protein: CASSESPGQGSTTYEQYF
V gene: TRBV5-1; clone size: .; J gene: TRBJ2-5; D gene: .; CDR3 DNA: TGCGCCAGCAGCTTAACCGCTACCCGGACTCAAGAGACCCAGTACTTC; CDR3 protein: CASSLTATRTQETQYF
V gene: TRBV27; clone size: few; J gene: TRBJ2-7; D gene: TRBD2; CDR3 DNA: TGTGCCAGCAGTTCAGCGGGGGGGTCCTACGAGCAGTACTTC; CDR3 protein: CASSSAGGSYEQYF
V gene: TRBV11-3; clone size: .; J gene: TRBJ1-2; D gene: .; CDR3 DNA: TGTGCCAGCAGCGCCGCAGGAGGGGCCTTCTATGGCTACACCTTC; CDR3 protein: CASSAAGGAFYGYTF
V gene: TRBV4-2; clone size: .; J gene: TRBJ1-3; D gene: .; CDR3 DNA: TGTGCCAGCAGCCAAGATCTCCCGTATACAGGGTCCGGAAACACCATATATTTT; CDR3 protein: CASSQDLPYTGSGNTIYF
V gene: TRBV27; clone size: .; J gene: TRBJ1-5; D gene: .; CDR3 DNA: TGTGCCAGCAGTTTGGGGGGGCTTGGCAATCAGCCCCAGCATTTT; CDR3 protein: CASSLGGLGNQPQHF
V gene: TRBV27; clone size: .; J gene: TRBJ1-2; D gene: .; CDR3 DNA: TGTGCCAGCAGTTTGTCTTTGAGCTATGGCTACACCTTC; CDR3 protein: CASSLSLSYGYTF
V gene: TRBV18; clone size: few; J gene: TRBJ1-1; D gene: TRBD1; CDR3 DNA: TGTGCCAGCTCCCGGGGGACAGGGGGCACTGAAGCTTTCTTT; CDR3 protein: CASSRGTGGTEAFF
V gene: TRBV6-5; clone size: .; J gene: TRBJ1-2; D gene: .; CDR3 DNA: TGTGCCAGCAGTTACTCCCTACGCCTTAACTATGGCTACACCTTC; CDR3 protein: CASSYSLRLNYGYTF
V gene: TRBV7-9; clone size: once; J gene: TRBJ2-1; D gene: .; CDR3 DNA: TGTGCCAGCAGCCCCAAACGACGACAGTCCAATGAGCAGTTCTTC; CDR3 protein: CASSPKRRQSNEQFF
V gene: TRBV14; clone size: .; J gene: TRBJ2-5; D gene: .; CDR3 DNA: TGTGCCAGCAGTTCGAGAGGAATAGAAGAGACCCAGTACTTC; CDR3 protein: CASSSRGIEETQYF
V gene: TRBV19; clone size: .; J gene: TRBJ1-5; D gene: .; CDR3 DNA: TGTGCCAGTGCGGGTGTAGCTAGTCAGCCCCAGCATTTT; CDR3 protein: CASAGVASQPQHF
V gene: TRBV5-1; clone size: .; J gene: TRBJ1-3; D gene: .; CDR3 DNA: TGCGCCAGCAGCTTGGGAGACTCTGGAAACACCATATATTTT; CDR3 protein: CASSLGDSGNTIYF
V gene: TRBV15; clone size: once; J gene: TRBJ2-1; D gene: TRBD2; CDR3 DNA: TGTGCCACCAGCAGAGTTACTAGCGGGACGGGGAATGAGCAGTTCTTC; CDR3 protein: CATSRVTSGTGNEQFF
V gene: TRBV7-2; clone size: .; J gene: TRBJ2-7; D gene: TRBD2; CDR3 DNA: TGTGCCAGCAGCTTCCGCGGGAGGGCCCGCTACGAGCAGTACTTC; CDR3 protein: CASSFRGRARYEQYF
V gene: TRBV5-4; clone size: .; J gene: TRBJ1-1; D gene: .; CDR3 DNA: TGTGCCAGCAGCTTGACCAAGCGGGTCGGCACTGAAGCTTTCTTT; CDR3 protein: CASSLTKRVGTEAFF
V gene: TRBV15; clone size: .; J gene: TRBJ2-5; D gene: .; CDR3 DNA: TGTGCCACCAGCAGAGATGGCAGGGGGGATCGAGAGACCCAGTACTTC; CDR3 protein: CATSRDGRGDRETQYF
V gene: TRBV4-1; clone size: .; J gene: TRBJ1-2; D gene: .; CDR3 DNA: TGCGCCAGCAGCCAACCCGACAGCTACTATGGCTACACCTTC; CDR3 protein: CASSQPDSYYGYTF
V gene: TRBV7-8; clone size: .; J gene: TRBJ2-5; D gene: TRBD2; CDR3 DNA: TGTGCCAGCAGCGGACTGGGAACGGGGGGAGAGACCCAGTACTTC; CDR3 protein: CASSGLGTGGETQYF
V gene: TRBV28; clone size: .; J gene: TRBJ2-7; D gene: .; CDR3 DNA: TGTGCCAGCAGTTTTTCCCGGTCCGAGCAGTACTTC; CDR3 protein: CASSFSRSEQYF
V gene: TRBV7-2; clone size: .; J gene: TRBJ2-1; D gene: TRBD2; CDR3 DNA: TGTGCCAGCAGCCGCCAGACTAGCGGGGGATACAATGAGCAGTTCTTC; CDR3 protein: CASSRQTSGGYNEQFF
V gene: TRBV11-2; clone size: .; J gene: TRBJ2-7; D gene: TRBD2; CDR3 DNA: TGTGCCAGCAGCGCTACGCGGGGGAGGCGGGGTCGAATCTACGAGCAGTACTTC; CDR3 protein: CASSATRGRRGRIYEQYF
V gene: TRBV4-2; clone size: .; J gene: TRBJ2-7; D gene: TRBD2; CDR3 DNA: TGTGCCAGCAGCCAAGAGGAGGCAGCGGGAGAGCAGTACTTC; CDR3 protein: CASSQEEAAGEQYF
V gene: TRBV14; clone size: .; J gene: TRBJ1-1; D gene: .; CDR3 DNA: TGTGCCAGCAGCCCACCCCCGGGGTTGAGGGCTGAAGCTTTCTTT; CDR3 protein: CASSPPPGLRAEAFF